One sample yielded the 8 T cell receptor beta chains listed below, sequenced in a study of T-cell reconstitution after alpha-beta-depleted transplantation in children. Unique molecular identifiers were used to barcode this TCRbeta library. Using its own MiXCR run on the PCR reads, TCRdb lists one record per CDR3 protein. This sample has around 800,000 distinct CDR3 sequences, with 16% found just once. The sample in question was PBMCs, mostly from graft donor cells, obtained 360 days after TCRalphabeta/CD19-depleted stem cell transplant. The receptors were gathered from a male patient under 18 who had a stem cell transplant for acute lymphoblastic leukemia, so the T cells may come from the graft donor.

This clonotype has ten or more counts. This chain uses TRBV3-1 with TRBJ2-5, with D perhaps matching TRBD1 or TRBD2 (5 bases each). This CDR3 spans 13 amino acids. Germline-derived CDR1 and CDR2 are LGHDT and YNNKEL (reference sequence). The ends were cut back, 3 bases at V and 4 bases at J, with 9 bases in the middle. The CDR3 sequence is CASSQPGTETQYF. CDR3 nucleotide sequence: TGTGCCAGCAGCCAGCCCGGGACAGAGACCCAGTACTTC.

The CDR3 nucleotides read TGTGCCAGCAGTGAATGGACAGGGGCTTTGGGAAACACCATATATTTT. This translates into CASSEWTGALGNTIYF. The J gene is TRBJ1-3, the V gene TRBV25-1; 9 bases agree with TRBD1. This CDR3 is built from 16 residues. CDR1 MGHDK and CDR2 SYGVNS come from the germline V gene. V lost 1 base and J lost 4; bases outside the gene matches: 5. Full variable domain (rest looked up from reference TRBV25-1 and TRBJ1-3): EADIYQTPRYLVIGTGKKITLECSQTMGHDKMYWYQQDPGMELHLIHYSYGVNSTEKGDLSSESTVSRIRTEHFPLTLESARPSHTSQYLCASSEWTGALGNTIYFGEGSWLTVV.

This clonotype was found many times. Here the CDR3 reads CASSVAPQGVVNTEAFF. The DNA for the CDR3 is TGTGCCAGCAGCGTAGCTCCACAGGGTGTCGTGAACACTGAAGCTTTCTTT. The rearrangement links TRBV9 to TRBJ1-1; TRBD1 is a possible D gene (6 bases). Germline V CDR1 and CDR2: SGDLS, YYNGEE. The length of the CDR3 is 17 residues. The ends were cut back, 0 bases at V and 0 bases at J, with 15 bases in the middle.

The V and J genes are TRBV27 and TRBJ2-5; the D is unclear. Germline CDR1 and CDR2: MNHEY and SMNVEV (reference sequence). The CDR3 loop spans 10 amino acids. The germline V and J ends were trimmed by 8 bases and 8 bases, with 9 bases remaining between them. As DNA, the CDR3 is TGTGCCAGCGGCCGGTTAACCCAGTACTTC. It translates to CASGRLTQYF.

This clonotype has more than one count but fewer than ten. This chain joins TRBV7-8 and TRBJ2-7; 7 bases fit TRBD2. The CDR3 has 16 amino acids. CDR1 is SGHVS, CDR2 FQNEAQ, per germline. V shed 5 bases and J 2 bases; nucleotides not matched to a gene: 12. The CDR3 sequence is CASSHIIERDPYEQYF. CDR3 sequence (DNA): TGTGCCAGCAGCCATATAATCGAGCGGGACCCCTACGAGCAGTACTTC. Combining the CDR3 with reference TRBV7-8 and TRBJ2-7 gives the whole variable domain GAGVSQSPRYKVAKRGQDVALRCDPISGHVSLFWYQQALGQGPEFLTYFQNEAQLDKSGLPSDRFFAERPEGSVSTLKIQRTQQEDSAVYLCASSHIIERDPYEQYFGPGTRLTVT.

This clonotype was counted many times. The V and J genes are TRBV20-1 and TRBJ2-4; tentatively, D is TRBD1 (6 bases). Trimming took 6 bases from V and 0 from J, leaving 15 bases between them. Germline V gives CDR1 DFQATT, CDR2 SNEGSKA (reference sequence). This CDR3 has 15 amino acids. For the CDR3, the DNA is TGCAGTGCAACTAACAGGGATCTAGCCAAAAACATTCAGTACTTC. This sequence encodes CSATNRDLAKNIQYF.

The CDR3 here is CASTPGEGSGSPLHF. CDR3 DNA sequence: TGTGCCAGCACGCCAGGGGAGGGGAGTGGTTCACCCCTCCACTTT. The chain couples TRBV12-3 or TRBV12-4 to TRBJ1-6, with a tentative D call TRBD1 (6 bases). This CDR3 comprises 15 residues. V shed 7 bases and J shed 9 bases, with 19 bases lying between them.

The rearrangement links TRBV5-1 to TRBJ1-1; no clear D gene. Germline CDR1 SGHRS, CDR2 YFSETQ. The CDR3 totals 15 residues. V gave up 5 bases and J gave up 1 base, with 15 bases separating them. The CDR3 sequence: CASSPRNAANTEAFF. Written as DNA, the CDR3 is TGCGCCAGCAGTCCCAGGAACGCGGCGAACACTGAAGCTTTCTTT.